This TCR beta chain was recorded in a study of cytomegalovirus exposure and HLA in healthy donors. Study-level points and caveats: A few CMV-associated chains were confirmed in vitro to be specific for CMV antigens. In the approximately 130 validation repertoires, approximately 93% of cluster scores exceeded 0, per a later analysis. Among TCR beta chains, those listed as cytomegalovirus-associated numbered approximately 150.

The repertoire was sequenced with immunoSEQ multiplex PCR; TCRdb's copy has only in-frame clones and lacks some. The sample shows a few hundred thousand clones, around nine tenths of them seen only once. Worth noting for this clone: Its antigen remains unknown.

Sequencing used PBMCs. The TCR originated in a woman between 18 and 29 years old in good health and CMV-seronegative.

CDR3 nucleotide sequence: TGCAGTGCAAGGTGGGGGGGCGTCGAGTACTTC. This gives the protein CSARWGGVEYF. J is TRBJ2-7 and V is TRBV20-1, with D tentatively TRBD2 (7 bases). The V end was cut by 6 bases, the J end by 11 bases, with 17 bases between. The CDR3 spans 11 residues. Germline lookup yields CDR1 DFQATT and CDR2 SNEGSKA (reference sequence).